Below are 5 T cell receptor beta chains sequenced from a single sample in a study of OX40 agonist ivuxolimab in advanced cancers. Profiled with immunoSEQ multiplex PCR; TCRdb holds only in-frame clones, not every one. This table has about 40,000 clones, roughly 89% appearing once. Sample: CD4+ or CD8+ T cells sorted from blood, taken in a trial of the OX40 agonist ivuxolimab. The source is an adult with an advanced solid tumor such as melanoma, head and neck, liver or kidney cancer.

This clone was recorded once. The chain is built from TRBV18 and TRBJ1-4; 8 nucleotides agree with TRBD1. Unmatched junction bases numbered 3, after V lost 1 base and J lost 8 bases. This CDR3 is built from 14 residues. Germline assignment: CDR1 KGHSH and CDR2 LQKENI. The CDR3 bases are TGTGCCAGCTCACCACGGGACAGGCTCGAAAAACTGTTTTTT. Translating gives CASSPRDRLEKLFF.

J is TRBJ2-2 and V is TRBV15; no firm D call. The CDR3 has 16 residues. V was trimmed by 1 base and J by 0 bases, leaving 9 bases between them. Per germline, CDR1 LNHNV and CDR2 YYDKDF (reference sequence). The chain's CDR3 is CATSRAGAPNTGELFF. The DNA for the CDR3 is TGTGCCACCAGCAGAGCGGGCGCCCCGAACACCGGGGAGCTGTTTTTT.

The chain carries TRBV7-3 and TRBJ2-3; no definite D call. The CDR3 consists of 13 residues. CDR1 is SGHTA and CDR2 is FQGTGA in the germline V gene. V dropped 1 base and J dropped 1 base, with 3 bases sitting between them. This CDR3 is CASSLKGTDTQYF. CDR3 nucleotides: TGTGCCAGCAGCTTAAAGGGCACAGATACGCAGTATTTT.

This chain joins TRBV5-1 and TRBJ2-1; 11 bases match TRBD1. The CDR3 consists of 15 residues. Germline-derived CDR1 and CDR2 are SGHRS and YFSETQ. The V gene end was trimmed by 4 bases and the J gene end by 6 bases; junction bases not matched to a gene: 6. The CDR3 DNA reads as TGCGCCAGCAGCGGACAGGGGGCGCGGGGCAATGAGCAGTTCTTC. It codes for CASSGQGARGNEQFF.

The gene calls are TRBV5-1 and TRBJ2-7; TRBD1 aligns across 12 bases. The CDR3 runs 14 residues. The germline CDR1 and CDR2 sequences are SGHRS and YFSETQ. Trimming removed 3 bases from V and 5 bases from J; junction bases left unmatched: 3. The CDR3 here is CASSSGTGGDEQYF. The CDR3 DNA follows: TGCGCCAGCAGCTCCGGGACAGGGGGCGACGAGCAGTACTTC.